This T cell receptor beta chain originates from a study of cytomegalovirus exposure and HLA in healthy donors (dated 2017 in TCRdb). Regarding the study in general: An earlier analysis of a few hundred of the donors reported approximately 300 Gb of sequence data and around 100 million unique TCR beta sequences obtained from 180 million or so T cells. Genome-wide SNP genotypes for about 65% of the roughly 700 donors were used in a later genetic analysis, which treated that subset as a discovery cohort. Every discovery cohort repertoire had been produced on one sequencing platform. Typing coverage varied by locus: roughly 629-640 donors for A, B, C, DRB1 and DQB1; roughly 510 for DQA1; about 570 for DPA1; approximately 450 for DPB1. The aim of the study was to test whether cataloging public T cell receptors could identify signatures of past pathogen exposure. Across roughly 420 genotyped donors of the cohort, an average of roughly 200,000 unique TCR beta nucleotide sequences per donor were sequenced, and 15% to 20% of those sequences were non-productive. An early release that covered 500 to 800 HLA-typed donors contained about 290 gigabases of sequencing data and around 80 million unique TCR sequences. Using immunosequencing, the study profiled T cell repertoires from 500 to 800 subjects and related those repertoires to cytomegalovirus serostatus. Rather than using new phenotypic data, the later analysis identified candidate immune exposures from TCR beta sequences and from how often those sequences occurred across donors. A later analysis re-analyzed previously published TCR beta repertoires from about 730 donors and added high-resolution HLA genotyping to study TCR occurrence patterns. To predict cytomegalovirus infection status, the study combined high-throughput TCR immunosequencing, statistical association of individual TCRs with disease status, and machine learning. A handful of DR-DQ haplotypes were treated as single units for association and clustering because of strong linkage in the cohort. Both class I and class II loci were covered by HLA typing, at four-digit resolution. To decide whether each TCR beta V gene segment behaved as functional or pseudogenic, an earlier analysis of over 500 of the donors relied on high-throughput TCR beta sequencing. Donor age, sex, ethnicity and CMV serostatus were compiled alongside the repertoire data. In addition to the first cohort of 500 to 850 subjects, a separate validation cohort of 120 different subjects was used. Of the roughly 400 genotyped donors, 81% fell in the genetic ancestry cluster associated with self-reported Caucasian donors.

As to this clone: No antigen is known for it. It has no much larger one-base neighbor in the sample; base qualities were not kept.

Paper-wide results and their limitations: Assigning TCR associations to individual alleles was difficult when HLA alleles, especially DR and DQ, strongly co-occurred. According to a later analysis, TCR association rates differed among HLA loci, with DRB1 alleles showing the most associated TCRs and HLA-C alleles showing the fewest. A few of the identified cytomegalovirus-associated TCR beta chains were confirmed in vitro to be specific for cytomegalovirus antigens. Because counts were too low, around 17 rarely observed V segments, including chromosome 9 orphons, were left out of the earlier analysis of about 620 of the donors. In both the original and validation cohorts, the classifier was reported to diagnose cytomegalovirus status with high specificity and sensitivity. In a later analysis, HLA-associated TCR beta chains showed more clonal expansion and lower generation probabilities than non-associated chains that were equally common. CMV serostatus was the only immune exposure information available for the cohort. Linkage disequilibrium might explain the correlated functional status among segregating V segments, but an unknown experimental factor could not be ruled out. In a later genetic analysis, fewer N-insertions in productive TCRs were reported among donors in an Asian-associated ancestry cluster than the 666-donor mean. A cluster of highly shared sequence variants was judged likely to be a technical artifact of the sequencing pipeline. Most TCR sequences were observed very rarely across donors, whereas some public TCRs were present in many individuals. It was suggested by the authors that the approach could potentially be generalized to other disease states and immunological phenotypes. A further reported finding was that TCR beta sequences accurately predicted the HLA-A and HLA-B alleles for most subjects in the first cohort. Sequencing depth was assumed to be roughly uniform across donors in the presence/absence analyses, though that assumption may not hold. According to a later analysis, parvovirus B19, influenza, CMV and Epstein-Barr virus appeared linked to several top co-occurrence clusters. An earlier analysis of approximately 600 of the donors showed that most TCR beta V segments appeared in productive rearrangements either about 87% or about 30% of the time, which broadly matched IMGT annotations. The study gave a list of about 150 TCR beta chains associated with cytomegalovirus. A later analysis found that most CMV-associated TCR beta chains appeared HLA-restricted, with HLA associations seemingly driven largely by CMV exposure. HLA typing was unavailable for some donors at each locus, so association tests used only the typed subset. A later analysis associated about 18,000 TCR beta sequences with specific HLA alleles at a false discovery rate of 0.05. In a later genetic analysis, a missense DCLRE1C variant was associated with V-gene and J-gene trimming of TCR beta chains, and the association was replicated in an independent cohort. This cohort had only TCR beta chains sequenced, and the lack of alpha or paired-chain data limited which features could be detected. Some IMGT-functional V segments, including TRBV6-2 and TRBV6-3, could not be told apart with the 87-base-pair reads, so those segments were excluded.

The cohort was made up of approximately 670 healthy bone marrow donors. Cohort members were all nominally healthy when sampled, although unrecorded immune exposures were likely present. The donor was CMV seronegative and belonged to the group of 350 to 400 seronegative cohort members. A peripheral blood sample was collected from each donor, and TCR beta sequencing was performed on peripheral blood mononuclear cells. Genomic DNA extraction from the blood cell samples was performed with the Qiagen DNeasy Blood Extraction Kit. The junction carries 17 bases between V and J, which are trimmed by 5 bases and 9 bases respectively. From its cysteine to its phenylalanine, the CDR3 spans 14 amino acids. The DNA shown is the 42-base CDR3, in frame from base 1. Sequences LGHNA (CDR1) and YNFKEQ (CDR2) are obtained from the germline V gene. The method was the immunoSEQ multiplex PCR assay. A mixture of 60 forward primers for TCR Vbeta segments and 13 reverse primers for TCR Jbeta segments was used in the multiplex PCR. The CDR3 region of rearranged TCR beta genes was amplified from genomic DNA by a multiplex PCR assay. On the Illumina HiSeq System, the amplified TCR beta libraries were sequenced as 87-base-pair reads. The paper's data handling went like this. A later analysis tallied roughly 76 million unique TCR beta chains across the 640 or so repertoires, and around 12 million of those chains were shared by two or more donors. Raw reads were error-corrected and collapsed into unique sequences with a nearest-neighbor algorithm that merged closely related sequences to remove PCR and sequencing errors. To assign V, D and J gene segments, CDR3 sequences were aligned to IMGT reference sequences. For a sequence to be retained, a match of at least six nucleotides to both a V gene segment and a J gene segment was required. Rearrangements were called productive when the CDR3 lacked stop codons and stayed in frame with V and J; all others were non-productive. CDR3 was defined by IMGT convention, running from the second conserved V-encoded cysteine to the conserved J-encoded phenylalanine. The earlier analysis of some 600 of the donors excluded sequences that lacked an unambiguous match to a single V gene segment. An earlier analysis of over 450 of the donors classified V segments as functional when productive rearrangements were above 56.7% and as segregating when the standard deviation between donors was above 5%. A statistical classification framework was developed to diagnose cytomegalovirus status using the catalog of TCR beta chain sequences. A later analysis assigned V and J genes by comparing TCR nucleotide sequences with IMGT/GENE-DB human TR gene sequences. The TCRdist pipeline was used in a later analysis to assign CDR3 sequences and most-parsimonious VDJ recombination scenarios. In a later analysis, each TCR beta chain was defined by its CDR3 amino acid sequence together with its V-gene family, and reads lacking a unique V-gene family were excluded. As a way to deal with suspected cross-contamination and a sequencing artifact, a later analysis dropped hundreds of nucleotide sequences that were highly shared and had low generation probability. In a later analysis, a clonal expansion index for each public chain was calculated from normalized within-repertoire ranks of inferred template counts. In a later analysis, generation probabilities were computed with a VDJ recombination model fitted to out-of-frame rearrangements, and the resulting probabilities were checked against IGoR. In a later analysis, TCR-TCR, TCR-HLA and TCR-CMV co-occurrence was scored with hypergeometric tests, and a repertoire-size bias correction was applied to TCR pairs. A later analysis estimated false discovery rates by permuting HLA or CMV assignments 20 times. In a later analysis, co-occurring TCRs were grouped using DBSCAN, with TCRdist sequence similarity added in when clustering inside HLA-allele-positive subsets. Repertoires with fewer than 30,000 or more than 120,000 public chains, plus five repertoires with anomalous nucleotide sharing, were excluded from co-occurrence clustering. TCRdb mirrors the immuneACCESS table, restricted to in-frame sequences. Some clones are absent from its copies; in checked studies, under half trace to an unresolved V gene, and the reason for the others is unknown. The V and J calls and clone size were taken over from that table, and D and trimming were inferred from the DNA. Within this sample are about 190,000 clones, with roughly 80% of them counted one time only. About 1.8% of the sample comes from the top ten.

The TCR originated in a woman between 18 and 29 years old in good health and CMV-seronegative. The specimen sequenced was PBMCs. The V and J segments used are TRBV4-2 and TRBJ2-1; the D gene remains uncertain. The sequenced DNA is TGTGCCAGCAGCGCTGGTGCCGGTGAGGCTGAGCAGTTCTTC. This is translated as CASSAGAGEAEQFF.